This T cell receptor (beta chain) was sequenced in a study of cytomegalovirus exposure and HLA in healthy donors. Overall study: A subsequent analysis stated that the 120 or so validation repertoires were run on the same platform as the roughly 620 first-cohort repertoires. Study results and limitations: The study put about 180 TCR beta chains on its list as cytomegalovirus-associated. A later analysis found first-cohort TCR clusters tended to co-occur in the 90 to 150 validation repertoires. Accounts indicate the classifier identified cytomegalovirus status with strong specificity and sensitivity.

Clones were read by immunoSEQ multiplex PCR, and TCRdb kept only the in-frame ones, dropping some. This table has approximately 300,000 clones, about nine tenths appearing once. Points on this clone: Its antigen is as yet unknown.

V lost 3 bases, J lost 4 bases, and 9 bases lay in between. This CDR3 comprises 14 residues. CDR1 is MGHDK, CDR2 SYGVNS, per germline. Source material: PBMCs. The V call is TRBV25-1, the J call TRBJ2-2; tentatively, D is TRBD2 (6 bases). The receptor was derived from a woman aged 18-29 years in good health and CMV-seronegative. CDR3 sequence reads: CASSEGGITGELFF. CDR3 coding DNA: TGTGCCAGCAGTGAGGGCGGGATCACCGGGGAGCTGTTTTTT.